This TCR beta chain was identified during a study of T cell responses to AZD1222 COVID-19 vaccine. Study-wide results and limits: Most donors were white British, females outnumbered males, and clonal diversity was possibly underestimated.

Concerning this clone itself: Its antigen is currently unknown.

This table comes from immunoSEQ multiplex PCR, and its TCRdb copy is limited to in-frame clones, with some not included. The table lists 130,000 or so clones, roughly nine tenths of them singletons. The CDR3 covers 13 residues. Germline-derived CDR1 and CDR2 are SEHNR and FQNEAQ (reference sequence). Trimming cost V 5 bases and J 8 bases; bases outside gene matches: 5. The sequence derives from an adult in good health. The material was peripheral blood, obtained on day 0 of AZD1222 vaccination. The chain uses TRBV7-9 and TRBJ2-3; TRBD2 agrees at 9 bases. This chain's CDR3 is CASSRAGGSTQYF. The CDR3 nucleotides are TGTGCCAGCAGCCGCGCGGGGGGGAGTACGCAGTATTTT.